The present TCR beta chain was sequenced within a study of shared clonotypes between healthy human individuals. This table comes from immunoSEQ multiplex PCR, and its TCRdb copy is limited to in-frame clones, with some not included. Of about 980,000 clones in the sample, approximately 80% were seen once. The V end lost 4 bases, the J end lost 1 base, and 13 bases lay between the germline ends. Germline CDR1 reads MGHRA; CDR2 reads YSYEKL. CDR3 size: 16 residues. This rearrangement joins TRBV4-1 to TRBJ2-2; D unresolved. The sequence came from a man aged 18 to 29 in good health. Input material: memory CD4+ T cells sorted from blood. Subset indicated: CD45RA-negative fraction. The CDR3 DNA reads as TGCGCCAGCAGCCTAACGGCAGACCTGAACACCGGGGAGCTGTTTTTT. Translating it yields CASSLTADLNTGELFF.